This T cell receptor beta chain appears in the sequencing data of a study of T cells in Graves' hyperthyroidism and ophthalmopathy. Overall study results and limits: From stable hyperthyroidism, ophthalmopathy was set apart by a 13 V-J model.

This clonotype was found a few times. Its antigen is unidentified. Graves' hyperthyroidism qualified as stable when ophthalmopathy did not progress within 18 months. Subjects aged 18 to 65 presented with newly diagnosed hyperthyroidism of less than 2 months' duration. V lost 0 bases and J lost 6; bases outside the gene matches: 10. CDR3 length: 16 residues. The germline V gene encodes CDR1 WSHSY and CDR2 SAAADI. The TCR beta CDR3 regions underwent amplification using RNA transcripts as the source. HTBI primers were employed in a first-round RT-PCR of the TCR CDR3. TCRdb analysed the multiplex PCR reads with MiXCR anew, one entry per CDR3 protein. The data show about 840,000 distinct CDR3 sequences, roughly 40% seen once.

The chain joins TRBV10-2 to TRBJ2-7; 8 bases match TRBD2. This TCR was recovered from a young man with Graves' hyperthyroidism. Material for sequencing was blood. The CDR3 region has the DNA TGCGCCAGCAGTGAGTCCAGTGGCCCGGGGGGGGCCGAGCAGTACTTC. Its translation is CASSESSGPGGAEQYF.